The present T cell receptor beta chain was sequenced within a study of T cell responses to AZD1222 COVID-19 vaccine. Study results and limitations: Repertoire sampling was restricted to post-peak T cell response timepoints.

Profiled with immunoSEQ multiplex PCR; TCRdb holds only in-frame clones, not every one. This table holds over 100,000 clones, about nine tenths found once. The CDR3 runs to 14 residues. The germline gives CDR1 SGHAT, CDR2 FQNNGV. V lost 1 base and J 2 bases, leaving 9 bases between the germline ends. To note about this clone: Its antigen is undetermined.

The source material was peripheral blood, sampled on day 0 of AZD1222 vaccination. This chain connects TRBV11-2 to TRBJ2-7; the D gene could be TRBD1 or TRBD2 (5 bases each). This TCR was recovered from an adult in good health. The CDR3 coding sequence is TGTGCCAGCAGCTTAGGTCCGGGGCCCTACGAGCAGTACTTC. Its translation is CASSLGPGPYEQYF.